What follows is one T cell receptor beta chain and its context. As yet, its antigen is unknown. CDR1 and CDR2 (germline): SNHLY, FYNNEI. The V and J ends lost 5 bases and 0 bases, in that order; junction bases with no gene match: 5. The CDR3 length is 16 residues. The record originates from a study of T cell responses to AZD1222 COVID-19 vaccine. TCRdb's copy holds only in-frame clones and misses some; the assay was immunoSEQ multiplex PCR. The sample holds about 90,000 clones, around nine tenths seen once. Study observations and caveats: Vaccine-associated CD4 TCRs spanned spike, dominant at 160-218 and 743-854.

Sequences were derived from peripheral blood, sampled on day 0 of MenACWY control vaccination. This clonotype originated in an adult in good health. This rearrangement joins TRBV2 to TRBJ1-4, with 8 bases matching TRBD1. The CDR3: CASSSGTGATNEKLFF. The CDR3 DNA follows: TGTGCCAGCAGTTCCGGGACAGGTGCAACTAATGAAAAACTGTTTTTT.